Shown below are 8 T cell receptor beta chains from a single sample sequenced in a study of chronic HIV infection and antiretroviral therapy. One entry per CDR3 protein, called by TCRdb with MiXCR from the 5' RACE reads. This table has 25,000 to 35,000 distinct CDR3 sequences, around 8.6% appearing once. Sequencing was performed on peripheral blood. These receptors were taken from an adult who had HIV and had not received antiretroviral therapy, or was an uninfected healthy control (not recorded which).

As regards this clonotype: With a much larger clone just one base away, this may be a read error. V gene TRBV7-9 combines with J gene TRBJ2-3; 7 bases map to TRBD1. Per the germline V gene, CDR1 is SEHNR and CDR2 is FQNEAQ (reference sequence). The CDR3 sequence is 15 residues long. The chain's CDR3 is CASSLTGVVSDTKYF. DNA of the CDR3: TGTGCCAGCAGCTTAACAGGGGTGGTTTCAGATACGAAGTATTTT.

The chain joins TRBV2 to TRBJ2-1; 10 nucleotides agree with TRBD2. CDR3 size: 16 residues. Germline assignment: CDR1 SNHLY and CDR2 FYNNEI. The trim removed 1 base at V and 7 bases at J, leaving 7 bases unmatched. The CDR3 DNA sequence: TGTGCCAGCAGTGAAGGTCTAGCGGGAGTCGGAAATGAGCAGTTCTTC. Its protein is CASSEGLAGVGNEQFF.

This clonotype was detected many times. The chain has TRBV21-1 and TRBJ1-5. TRBV21-1 is a listed pseudogene. This CDR3 comprises 16 residues. The CDR3 region has the DNA TGTGCCAGCGAAACTAAGGGTTCCGAACATTATCAGCCCCAGCATTTT. Its translation: CASETKGSEHYQPQHF.

Regarding this clonotype: The junction shows a germline mismatch at one end, possibly a read error. The V call is TRBV29-1, the J call TRBJ1-2; unclear D gene. The V gene's germline CDR1 is SQVTM and CDR2 ANQGSEA. The CDR3 extends over 13 amino acids. The CDR3 DNA sequence: TGCAGCGTTGAAGGCCCAGGCGACTATGGCTGCACCTTC. Translation gives CSVEGPGDYGCTF.

This clonotype was picked up many times. V is TRBV10-3 and J is TRBJ2-7, with no clear D. The ends were cut back, 2 bases at V and 2 bases at J, with 7 bases in the middle. The CDR3 has 13 amino acids. Germline V lookup: CDR1 ENHRY, CDR2 SYGVKD. CDR3 loop: CAISEGSTYEQYF. DNA for the CDR3: TGTGCCATCAGTGAGGGCAGTACCTACGAGCAGTACTTC.

There are a few counts of this clonotype. The chain combines TRBV6-2 or TRBV6-3 with TRBJ2-7; D is undetermined. This CDR3 has 14 residues. Per germline, CDR1 MNHEY and CDR2 SVGEGT. V was shortened by 7 bases and J by 2 bases, with 15 bases between the two germline ends. In nucleotides, the CDR3 is TGTGCCAGCAATGACCGGACGGAGACCTACGAGCAGTACTTC. This sequence encodes CASNDRTETYEQYF.

This clonotype was counted many times. The chain carries TRBV3-1 and TRBJ2-7; 8 bases fit TRBD2. The CDR3 has 15 residues. CDR1 is LGHDT, CDR2 YNNKEL, per germline (reference sequence). The V segment lost 3 bases and the J segment 5 bases; nucleotides outside the gene matches: 9. CDR3 protein: CASSQEGLVADEQYF. The CDR3 DNA reads as TGTGCCAGCAGCCAGGAGGGACTAGTTGCAGACGAGCAGTACTTC.

This clonotype has a count of ten or more. The chain uses TRBV5-1 and TRBJ2-5, with D perhaps assigned TRBD1 or TRBD2 (5 bases each). V lost 5 bases to trimming and J lost 4 bases, with 12 bases between them. The germline CDR1 and CDR2 sequences are SGHRS and YFSETQ. The CDR3 covers 13 residues. The CDR3 reads CASRSSGGETQYF. As DNA, the CDR3 is TGCGCCAGCAGGAGCTCTGGGGGAGAGACCCAGTACTTC.